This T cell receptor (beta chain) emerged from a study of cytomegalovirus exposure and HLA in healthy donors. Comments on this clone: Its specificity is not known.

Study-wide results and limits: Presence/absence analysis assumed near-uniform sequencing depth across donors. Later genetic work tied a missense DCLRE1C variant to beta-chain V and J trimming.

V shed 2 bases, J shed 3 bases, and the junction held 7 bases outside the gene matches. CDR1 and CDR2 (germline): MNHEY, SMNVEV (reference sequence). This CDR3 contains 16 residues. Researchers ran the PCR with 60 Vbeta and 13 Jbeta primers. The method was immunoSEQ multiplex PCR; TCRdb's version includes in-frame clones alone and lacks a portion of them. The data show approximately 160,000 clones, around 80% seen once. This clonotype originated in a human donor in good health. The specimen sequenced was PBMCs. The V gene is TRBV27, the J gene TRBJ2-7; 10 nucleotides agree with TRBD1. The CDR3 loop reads CASSLQSGTGDYEQYF. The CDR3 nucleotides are TGTGCCAGCAGTTTACAATCCGGGACAGGGGACTACGAGCAGTACTTC.